This entry features one T cell receptor beta chain sequence. Across about 22 US areas, participants ranged in age from roughly 18 to 95 years. In the study's own analysis: Reference gene primer amplification yielded estimated nucleated cell counts. Only in-frame clones appear in the TCRdb table, and some are missing; sequencing was by immunoSEQ multiplex PCR. That table furnishes V, J and clone size, whereas the DNA furnished D and trimming. The table shows about 270,000 clones, with approximately 90% occurring only once. CDR1 and CDR2 from the germline V gene are SGHVS and FQNEAQ. CDR3 length: 16 amino acids. The V and J ends lost 5 bases and 0 bases, in that order; junction bases with no gene match: 6. These data originate in a study of blood T cell repertoires in COVID-19. Study-wide context: There were acute and convalescent COVID-19 samples, and they came from the United States, Italy and Spain. Sample material is recorded as cDNA or gDNA derived from T cells, B-cell-depleted T cells, or PBMCs.

This clonotype originated in a woman younger than 45 with acute COVID-19. The sequenced sample was PBMCs or T cells enriched from blood (not recorded which). The chain couples TRBV7-8 to TRBJ2-7, with 11 bases aligning to TRBD1. The chain's CDR3 is CASSRWGQGVSYEQYF. The CDR3 bases are TGTGCCAGCAGCCGTTGGGGACAGGGGGTCTCCTACGAGCAGTACTTC.